This T cell receptor (beta chain) was captured in a study of T cell responses to AZD1222 COVID-19 vaccine. This clone showed up just a few times. Its antigen is undetermined. Only in-frame clones appear in the TCRdb table, and some are missing; sequencing was by immunoSEQ multiplex PCR. The sample shows about 130,000 clones, 80% to 90% of them seen only once. V gave up 5 bases and J gave up 6 bases, with 26 bases separating them. This CDR3 comprises 19 residues. Germline V gene data show CDR1 as LGHDT and CDR2 as YNNKEL (reference sequence). Points from the study as a whole: The repertoires were collected only after the peak T cell response. In a largely white British group with more females than males, clonal diversity was possibly underestimated.

This specimen was peripheral blood, taken 28 days after the second AZD1222 dose. The receptor was isolated from an adult who received the AZD1222 COVID-19 vaccine. The chain links TRBV3-1 (or the pseudogene TRBV3-2) to TRBJ1-6, with D hard to call. The CDR3 DNA is TGTGCCAGCAGCTTCCGGCCCCTCGCCCCCTTAGCCTTTAATTCACCCCTCCACTTT. Translated: CASSFRPLAPLAFNSPLHF.